The rows below give T cell receptor beta chains drawn from one sample of a study of vaccination effects on CD4 cells after COVID-19. Sequencing was performed with immunoSEQ multiplex PCR; in TCRdb, only in-frame clones are kept and a portion is missing. Of under 25,000 clones listed, 81% are singletons. These receptors have no identified antigens. Here the sequenced sample was CD4+ T cells from PBMCs cultured with SARS-CoV-2 spike peptides, taken after COVID-19 vaccination. Source of these receptors: a human donor who received a COVID-19 vaccine. Some clones in this sample may be carry-over from other donors' samples. Each CDR3 is given with its conserved first and last residue. A D gene is named only where the DNA matches it firmly. Not every row has a clone size; where given, it reads once, few, many or a size class.

J: TRBJ1-6
V: TRBV3-1/TRBV3-2
size: .
length: 14
D: .
CDR3: CASSQDQNNSPLHF
DNA: TGTGCCAGCAGCCAAGATCAGAACAATTCACCCCTCCACTTT

J: TRBJ2-6
V: TRBV5-1
size: few
length: 16
D: TRBD1
CDR3: CASSSGQISGANVLTF
DNA: TGCGCCAGCAGCTCGGGACAGATTTCTGGGGCCAACGTCCTGACTTTC

J: TRBJ1-1
V: TRBV18
size: .
length: 13
D: .
CDR3: CASSTNRDTEAFF
DNA: TGTGCCAGCTCAACTAACAGGGACACTGAAGCTTTCTTT

J: TRBJ2-1
V: TRBV5-6
size: .
length: 15
D: TRBD2
CDR3: CASSKLAGGPREQFF
DNA: TGTGCCAGCAGCAAACTAGCGGGGGGGCCCCGGGAGCAGTTCTTC

J: TRBJ2-3
V: TRBV7-2
size: .
length: 15
D: .
CDR3: CASSSGWTRTDTQYF
DNA: TGTGCCAGCAGCTCTGGTTGGACCCGCACAGATACGCAGTATTTT

J: TRBJ1-2
V: TRBV24-1
size: .
length: 12
D: .
CDR3: CATSAEDYGYTF
DNA: TGTGCCACCAGCGCGGAAGACTATGGCTACACCTTC

J: TRBJ1-3
V: TRBV18
size: once
length: 16
D: .
CDR3: CASSITQGGSGNTIYF
DNA: TGTGCCAGCTCAATTACACAGGGCGGCTCTGGAAACACCATATATTTT

J: TRBJ1-6
V: TRBV6-5
size: .
length: 15
D: TRBD1
CDR3: CASSSQGRVDSPLHF
DNA: TGTGCCAGCAGTTCACAGGGGAGGGTAGATTCACCCCTCCACTTT

J: TRBJ2-3
V: TRBV18
size: .
length: 13
D: .
CDR3: CASSSQWGDTQYF
DNA: TGTGCCAGCTCAAGTCAATGGGGGGATACGCAGTATTTT

J: TRBJ1-1
V: TRBV7-3
size: few
length: 15
D: .
CDR3: CASSLMTAKNTEAFF
DNA: TGTGCCAGCAGCTTAATGACGGCCAAGAACACTGAAGCTTTCTTT

J: TRBJ1-4
V: TRBV5-5
size: .
length: 15
D: .
CDR3: CASSFGGTTNEKLFF
DNA: TGTGCCAGCAGCTTCGGGGGTACGACTAATGAAAAACTGTTTTTT

J: TRBJ2-1
V: TRBV5-1
size: .
length: 16
D: .
CDR3: CASSTGPRGIDNEQFF
DNA: TGCGCCAGCAGCACGGGGCCCCGGGGTATCGACAATGAGCAGTTCTTC

J: TRBJ1-4
V: TRBV18
size: .
length: 14
D: TRBD1
CDR3: CASSLDRGIEKLFF
DNA: TGTGCCAGCTCATTGGACAGGGGGATAGAAAAACTGTTTTTT

J: TRBJ1-1
V: TRBV28
size: .
length: 10
D: .
CDR3: CASSKWTHFF
DNA: TGTGCCAGCAGCAAATGGACCCATTTCTTT

J: TRBJ1-1
V: TRBV6-5
size: .
length: 13
D: .
CDR3: CASSYSLNTEAFF
DNA: TGTGCCAGCAGTTACTCCCTGAACACTGAAGCTTTCTTT

J: TRBJ2-3
V: TRBV27
size: .
length: 16
D: .
CDR3: CASRFSPPQGTDTQYF
DNA: TGTGCCAGCAGATTCTCACCACCCCAGGGCACAGATACGCAGTATTTT

J: TRBJ1-2
V: TRBV4-3
size: .
length: 16
D: TRBD1
CDR3: CASSQEGGQGVYGYTF
DNA: TGCGCCAGCAGCCAAGAAGGGGGACAGGGCGTCTATGGCTACACCTTC

J: TRBJ1-2
V: TRBV5-1
size: .
length: 16
D: TRBD1
CDR3: CASSLASLTGTGGYTF
DNA: TGCGCCAGCAGCTTGGCCTCGCTGACAGGGACGGGGGGCTACACCTTC

J: TRBJ2-3
V: TRBV4-1
size: once
length: 17
D: TRBD2
CDR3: CASSRLSGGLPVGTQYF
DNA: TGCGCCAGCAGCCGTCTCAGCGGGGGGCTCCCCGTGGGTACGCAGTATTTT

J: TRBJ1-5
V: TRBV15
size: .
length: 15
D: .
CDR3: CATSRGQVSNQPQHF
DNA: TGTGCCACCAGCAGAGGACAGGTTAGCAATCAGCCCCAGCATTTT

J: TRBJ1-4
V: TRBV25-1
size: .
length: 14
D: TRBD1
CDR3: CASTRTGSNEKLFF
DNA: TGTGCCAGCACCAGGACAGGGTCTAATGAAAAACTGTTTTTT

J: TRBJ1-3
V: TRBV6-5
size: .
length: 14
D: .
CDR3: CASSYKPDGNTIYF
DNA: TGTGCCAGCAGTTACAAACCAGATGGAAACACCATATATTTT

J: TRBJ1-3
V: TRBV6-1
size: .
length: 14
D: TRBD1
CDR3: CASLTGVSGNTIYF
DNA: TGTGCCAGCCTGACAGGGGTCTCTGGAAACACCATATATTTT

J: TRBJ2-2
V: TRBV24-1
size: .
length: 14
D: TRBD1
CDR3: CASQGTVNTGELFF
DNA: TGTGCCTCCCAGGGGACAGTTAACACCGGGGAGCTGTTTTTT

J: TRBJ2-1
V: TRBV6-5
size: once
length: 16
D: .
CDR3: CASSYSAGGVYNEQFF
DNA: TGTGCCAGCAGTTACTCGGCGGGTGGTGTCTACAATGAGCAGTTCTTC

J: TRBJ2-3
V: TRBV7-3
size: .
length: 16
D: TRBD2
CDR3: CASSLNSGGAPDTQYF
DNA: TGTGCCAGCAGCTTAAATAGCGGGGGGGCCCCAGATACGCAGTATTTT

J: TRBJ1-2
V: TRBV28
size: .
length: 10
D: .
CDR3: CASRSTGYTF
DNA: TGTGCCAGCAGGAGTACTGGCTACACCTTC

J: TRBJ2-2
V: TRBV11-2
size: .
length: 16
D: TRBD1
CDR3: CASRFTTGGYTGELFF
DNA: TGTGCCAGCAGATTCACCACAGGGGGCTACACCGGGGAGCTGTTTTTT

J: TRBJ2-1
V: TRBV6-5
size: .
length: 13
D: TRBD1
CDR3: CASSRDRYNEQFF
DNA: TGTGCCAGCAGTAGGGACAGATACAATGAGCAGTTCTTC

J: TRBJ1-1
V: TRBV7-9
size: few
length: 15
D: .
CDR3: CASSPGAQGSARAFF
DNA: TGTGCCAGCAGCCCGGGGGCCCAAGGGTCCGCCCGGGCTTTCTTT

J: TRBJ1-1
V: TRBV10-2
size: .
length: 11
D: .
CDR3: CASSGREAPFF
DNA: TGCGCCAGCAGTGGGCGGGAGGCACCTTTCTTT

J: TRBJ2-2
V: TRBV9
size: .
length: 13
D: .
CDR3: CASSVVTTGELFF
DNA: TGTGCCAGCAGCGTAGTTACCACCGGGGAGCTGTTTTTT

J: TRBJ2-5
V: TRBV24-1
size: .
length: 16
D: TRBD1
CDR3: CATSDSAGTGMETQYF
DNA: TGTGCCACCAGTGATTCAGCCGGGACAGGGATGGAGACCCAGTACTTC

J: TRBJ2-6
V: TRBV19
size: .
length: 22
D: .
CDR3: CASISNIRTATSISSGANVLTF
DNA: TGTGCCAGTATCTCAAACATTAGGACAGCAACTTCTATCTCCTCTGGGGCCAACGTCCTGACTTTC

J: TRBJ2-3
V: TRBV5-6
size: .
length: 16
D: .
CDR3: CASSLGGGGSTDTQYF
DNA: TGTGCCAGCAGCTTGGGAGGAGGGGGTAGCACAGATACGCAGTATTTT

J: TRBJ2-2
V: TRBV7-9
size: few
length: 15
D: .
CDR3: CASSLVSGDTGELFF
DNA: TGTGCCAGCAGCTTAGTTTCGGGGGACACCGGGGAGCTGTTTTTT

J: TRBJ1-2
V: TRBV28
size: once
length: 15
D: .
CDR3: CASSPSRDGRYGYTF
DNA: TGTGCCAGCAGCCCTTCAAGGGACGGCCGCTATGGCTACACCTTC

J: TRBJ2-1
V: TRBV6-5
size: .
length: 12
D: .
CDR3: CASSYRGRAQFF
DNA: TGTGCCAGCAGTTACCGGGGGCGCGCTCAGTTCTTC

J: TRBJ1-3
V: TRBV19
size: .
length: 17
D: .
CDR3: CASSIGFRTRSGNTIYF
DNA: TGTGCCAGTAGTATAGGATTTAGGACCCGCTCTGGAAACACCATATATTTT

J: TRBJ1-1
V: TRBV6-2/TRBV6-3
size: .
length: 16
D: .
CDR3: CASSYDEGTKNTEAFF
DNA: TGTGCCAGCAGTTACGATGAGGGCACGAAGAACACTGAAGCTTTCTTT

J: TRBJ1-5
V: TRBV2
size: .
length: 13
D: .
CDR3: CASSDRGKQPQHF
DNA: TGTGCCAGCAGTGATAGGGGCAAACAGCCCCAGCATTTT

J: TRBJ2-2
V: TRBV5-3
size: .
length: 20
D: TRBD2
CDR3: CARSLVSLAGGRDPTGELFF
DNA: TGTGCCAGAAGCTTGGTTTCTCTAGCGGGGGGCCGAGATCCCACCGGGGAGCTGTTTTTT

J: TRBJ1-6
V: TRBV7-2
size: .
length: 15
D: TRBD1
CDR3: CASSFTGQGISPLHF
DNA: TGTGCCAGCAGCTTCACTGGACAGGGGATTTCACCCCTCCACTTT

J: TRBJ2-1
V: TRBV3-1/TRBV3-2
size: .
length: 13
D: TRBD1
CDR3: CASIGQGLNEQFF
DNA: TGTGCCAGCATCGGACAGGGTTTGAATGAGCAGTTCTTC

J: TRBJ1-3
V: TRBV5-1
size: .
length: 14
D: .
CDR3: CASSQDSSGNTIYF
DNA: TGCGCCAGCAGCCAGGACAGCTCTGGAAACACCATATATTTT

J: TRBJ1-2
V: TRBV5-1
size: .
length: 16
D: .
CDR3: CASSFGEPFLDYGYTF
DNA: TGCGCCAGCAGCTTTGGGGAGCCTTTCCTGGACTATGGCTACACCTTC

J: TRBJ2-3
V: TRBV18
size: .
length: 12
D: .
CDR3: CASSRSTDTQYF
DNA: TGTGCCAGCTCAAGAAGCACAGATACGCAGTATTTT

J: TRBJ2-3
V: TRBV9
size: .
length: 16
D: .
CDR3: CASSPRAGASTDTQYF
DNA: TGTGCCAGCAGCCCCCGAGCAGGGGCTAGCACAGATACGCAGTATTTT

J: TRBJ2-5
V: TRBV12-3/TRBV12-4
size: once
length: 13
D: .
CDR3: CASSLWRGETQYF
DNA: TGTGCCAGCAGTTTATGGAGGGGGGAGACCCAGTACTTC

J: TRBJ2-3
V: TRBV11-2
size: .
length: 15
D: TRBD2
CDR3: CASSLVRGGTDTQYF
DNA: TGTGCCAGCAGCTTGGTGCGGGGGGGTACAGATACGCAGTATTTT

J: TRBJ2-1
V: TRBV5-1
size: once
length: 14
D: TRBD1
CDR3: CASSLVQGDDEQFF
DNA: TGCGCCAGCAGCTTAGTGCAGGGGGACGATGAGCAGTTCTTC